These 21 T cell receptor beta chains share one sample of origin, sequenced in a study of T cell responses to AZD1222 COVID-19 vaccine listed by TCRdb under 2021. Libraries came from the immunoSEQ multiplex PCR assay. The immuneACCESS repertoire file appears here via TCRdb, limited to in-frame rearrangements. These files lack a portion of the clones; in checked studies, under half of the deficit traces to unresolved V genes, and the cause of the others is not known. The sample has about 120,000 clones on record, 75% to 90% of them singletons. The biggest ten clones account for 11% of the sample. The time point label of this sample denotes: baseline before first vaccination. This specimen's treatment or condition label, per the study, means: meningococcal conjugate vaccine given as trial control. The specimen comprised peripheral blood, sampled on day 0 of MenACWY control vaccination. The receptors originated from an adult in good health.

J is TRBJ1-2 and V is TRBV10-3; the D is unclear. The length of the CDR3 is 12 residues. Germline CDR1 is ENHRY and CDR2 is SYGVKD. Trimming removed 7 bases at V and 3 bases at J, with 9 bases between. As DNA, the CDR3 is TGTGCCATCACCGACACCGACTATGGCTACACCTTC. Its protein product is CAITDTDYGYTF.

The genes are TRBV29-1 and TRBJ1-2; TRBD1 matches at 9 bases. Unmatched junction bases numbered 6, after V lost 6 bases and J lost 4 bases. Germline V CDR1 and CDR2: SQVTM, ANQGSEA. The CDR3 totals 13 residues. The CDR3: CSVATGGTYGYTF. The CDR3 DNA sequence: TGCAGCGTGGCAACAGGGGGCACCTATGGCTACACCTTC.

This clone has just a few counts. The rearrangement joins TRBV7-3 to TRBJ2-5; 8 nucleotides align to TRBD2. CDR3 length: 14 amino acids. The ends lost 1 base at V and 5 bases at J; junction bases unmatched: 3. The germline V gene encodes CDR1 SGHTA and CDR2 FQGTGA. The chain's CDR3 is CASSLIGGVETQYF. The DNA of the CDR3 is TGTGCCAGCAGCTTAATCGGGGGGGTGGAGACCCAGTACTTC.

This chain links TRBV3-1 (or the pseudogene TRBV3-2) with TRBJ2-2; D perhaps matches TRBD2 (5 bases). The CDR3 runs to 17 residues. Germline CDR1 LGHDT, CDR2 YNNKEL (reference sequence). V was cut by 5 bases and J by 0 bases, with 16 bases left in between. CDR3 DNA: TGTGCCAGCAGCTCTGCTCCTGCTAGCCCGAACACCGGGGAGCTGTTTTTT. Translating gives CASSSAPASPNTGELFF.

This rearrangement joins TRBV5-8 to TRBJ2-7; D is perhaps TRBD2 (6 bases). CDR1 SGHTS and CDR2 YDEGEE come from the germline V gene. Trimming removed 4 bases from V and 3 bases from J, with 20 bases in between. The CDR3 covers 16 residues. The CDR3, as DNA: TGTGCCAGCAGCCCCCCATCCGGGACTGGGCGCTACGAGCAGTACTTC. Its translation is CASSPPSGTGRYEQYF.

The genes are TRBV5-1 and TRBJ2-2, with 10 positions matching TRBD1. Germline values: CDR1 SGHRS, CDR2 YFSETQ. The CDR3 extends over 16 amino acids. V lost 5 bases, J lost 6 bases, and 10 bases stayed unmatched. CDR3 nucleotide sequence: TGCGCCAGCAGGACGGGACAGGGGTCAGTTTCCGGGGAGCTGTTTTTT. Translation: CASRTGQGSVSGELFF. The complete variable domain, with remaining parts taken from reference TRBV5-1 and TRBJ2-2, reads KAGVTQTPRYLIKTRGQQVTLSCSPISGHRSVSWYQQTPGQGLQFLFEYFSETQRNKGNFPGRFSGRQFSNSRSEMNVSTLELGDSALYLCASRTGQGSVSGELFFGEGSRLTVL.

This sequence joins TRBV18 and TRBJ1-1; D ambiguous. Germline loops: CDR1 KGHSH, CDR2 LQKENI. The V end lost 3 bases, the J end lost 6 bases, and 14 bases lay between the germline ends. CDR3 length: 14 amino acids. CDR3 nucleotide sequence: TGTGCCAGCTCACCTGCCTCGACATTCGCTGAAGCTTTCTTT. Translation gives CASSPASTFAEAFF.

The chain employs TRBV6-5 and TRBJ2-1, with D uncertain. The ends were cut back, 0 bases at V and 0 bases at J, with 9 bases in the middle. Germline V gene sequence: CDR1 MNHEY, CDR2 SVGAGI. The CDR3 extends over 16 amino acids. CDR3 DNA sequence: TGTGCCAGCAGTTACTCGAATGCAGCCTCCTACAATGAGCAGTTCTTC. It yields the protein CASSYSNAASYNEQFF.

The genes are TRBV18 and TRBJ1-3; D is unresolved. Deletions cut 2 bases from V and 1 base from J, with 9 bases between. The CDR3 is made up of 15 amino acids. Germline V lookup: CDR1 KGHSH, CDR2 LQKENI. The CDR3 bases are TGTGCCAGCTCACCAACAGAATTTTCTGGAAACACCATATATTTT. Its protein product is CASSPTEFSGNTIYF.

CDR3 loop: CASSPTGGLDEQYF. In DNA form, the CDR3 reads TGTGCCAGCAGCCCCACAGGGGGCCTTGACGAGCAGTACTTC. The chain couples TRBV11-3 to TRBJ2-7, with TRBD1 matching 9 bases. V lost 5 bases and J lost 5; bases outside the gene matches: 7. This CDR3 comprises 14 residues. Germline V gene sequence: CDR1 SGHNT, CDR2 YENEEA. Full variable domain (outside the CDR3, taken from reference TRBV11-3 and TRBJ2-7): EAGVVQSPRYKIIEKKQPVAFWCNPISGHNTLYWYLQNLGQGPELLIRYENEEAVDDSQLPKDRFSAERLKGVDSTLKIQPAELGDSAVYLCASSPTGGLDEQYFGPGTRLTVT.

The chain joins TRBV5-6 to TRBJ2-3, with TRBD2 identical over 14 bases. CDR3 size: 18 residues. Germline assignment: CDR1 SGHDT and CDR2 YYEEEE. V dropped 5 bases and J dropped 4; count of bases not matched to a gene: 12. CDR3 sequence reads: CASRFPGLAGELADTQYF. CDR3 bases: TGTGCCAGCAGATTCCCGGGACTAGCGGGAGAATTGGCAGATACGCAGTATTTT.

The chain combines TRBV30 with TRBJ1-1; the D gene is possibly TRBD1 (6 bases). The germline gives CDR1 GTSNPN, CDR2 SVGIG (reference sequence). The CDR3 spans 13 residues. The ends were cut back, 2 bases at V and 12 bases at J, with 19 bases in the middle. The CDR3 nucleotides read TGTGCCTGGAGTCTGGGGGGCGCTTACAGCACTTTCTTT. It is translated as CAWSLGGAYSTFF.

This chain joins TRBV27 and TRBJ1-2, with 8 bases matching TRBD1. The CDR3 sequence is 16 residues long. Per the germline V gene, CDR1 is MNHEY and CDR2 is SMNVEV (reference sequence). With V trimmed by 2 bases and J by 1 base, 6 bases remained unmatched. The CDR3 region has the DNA TGTGCCAGCAGTTTACTGGCAGGGGGCAGTAACTATGGCTACACCTTC. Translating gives CASSLLAGGSNYGYTF.

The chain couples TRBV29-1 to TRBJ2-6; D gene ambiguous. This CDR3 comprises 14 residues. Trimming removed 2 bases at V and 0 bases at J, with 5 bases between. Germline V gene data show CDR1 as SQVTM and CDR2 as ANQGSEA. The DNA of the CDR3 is TGCAGCGTTGAAAGGGTCTCTGGGGCCAACGTCCTGACTTTC. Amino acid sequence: CSVERVSGANVLTF.

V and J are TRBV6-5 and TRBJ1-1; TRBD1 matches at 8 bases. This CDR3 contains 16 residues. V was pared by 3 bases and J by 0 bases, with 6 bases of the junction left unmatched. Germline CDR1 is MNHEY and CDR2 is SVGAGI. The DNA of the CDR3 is TGTGCCAGCAGTTATCATGGGACAGGTGTGAACACTGAAGCTTTCTTT. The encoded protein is CASSYHGTGVNTEAFF.

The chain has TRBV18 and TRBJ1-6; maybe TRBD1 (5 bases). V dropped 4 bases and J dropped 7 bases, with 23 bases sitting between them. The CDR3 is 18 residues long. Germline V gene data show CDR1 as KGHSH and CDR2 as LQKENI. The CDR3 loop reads CASSLDSVLKRPNSPLHF. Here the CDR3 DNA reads TGTGCCAGCTCACTCGACAGTGTTCTAAAGAGGCCGAATTCACCCCTCCACTTT.

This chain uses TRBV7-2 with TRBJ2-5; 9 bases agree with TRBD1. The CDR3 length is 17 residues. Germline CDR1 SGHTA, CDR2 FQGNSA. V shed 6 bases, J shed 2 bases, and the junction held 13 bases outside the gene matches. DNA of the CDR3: TGTGCCAGCAGTTCGCGTGGGACAGGGTTACGGCAAGAGACCCAGTACTTC. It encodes CASSSRGTGLRQETQYF. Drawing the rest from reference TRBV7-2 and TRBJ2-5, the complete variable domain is GAGVSQSPSNKVTEKGKDVELRCDPISGHTALYWYRQSLGQGLEFLIYFQGNSAPDKSGLPSDRFSAERTGGSVSTLTIQRTQQEDSAVYLCASSSRGTGLRQETQYFGPGTRLLVL.

The CDR3 here is CASSIGQKTSTDTQYF. The CDR3 DNA is TGTGCCAGTAGTATAGGACAGAAAACTAGCACAGATACGCAGTATTTT. The J gene is TRBJ2-3, the V gene TRBV19; TRBD1 is a possible D gene (5 bases). The CDR3 extends over 16 amino acids. The V gene's germline CDR1 is LNHDA and CDR2 SQIVND (reference sequence). V lost 1 base and J 0 bases, leaving 11 bases between the germline ends.

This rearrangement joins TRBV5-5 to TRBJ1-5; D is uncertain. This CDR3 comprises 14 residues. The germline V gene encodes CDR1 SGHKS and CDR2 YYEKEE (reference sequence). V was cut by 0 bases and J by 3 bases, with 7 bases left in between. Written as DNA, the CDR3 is TGTGCCAGCAGCTTGGTCCCTTCCAATCAGCCCCAGCATTTT. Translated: CASSLVPSNQPQHF.

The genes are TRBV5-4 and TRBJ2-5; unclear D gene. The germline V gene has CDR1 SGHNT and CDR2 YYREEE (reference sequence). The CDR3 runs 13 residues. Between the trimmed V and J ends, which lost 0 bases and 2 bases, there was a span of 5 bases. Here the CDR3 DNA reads TGTGCCAGCAGCTTGGGTGGTCAAGAGACCCAGTACTTC. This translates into CASSLGGQETQYF.

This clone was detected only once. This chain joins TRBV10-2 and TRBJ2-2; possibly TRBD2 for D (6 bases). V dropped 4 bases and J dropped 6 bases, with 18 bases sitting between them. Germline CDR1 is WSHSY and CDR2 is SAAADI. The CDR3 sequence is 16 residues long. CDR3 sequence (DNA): TGCGCCAGCAGTGTGTCTAGCGTAGAATTGGCCGGGGAGCTGTTTTTT. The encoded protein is CASSVSSVELAGELFF.